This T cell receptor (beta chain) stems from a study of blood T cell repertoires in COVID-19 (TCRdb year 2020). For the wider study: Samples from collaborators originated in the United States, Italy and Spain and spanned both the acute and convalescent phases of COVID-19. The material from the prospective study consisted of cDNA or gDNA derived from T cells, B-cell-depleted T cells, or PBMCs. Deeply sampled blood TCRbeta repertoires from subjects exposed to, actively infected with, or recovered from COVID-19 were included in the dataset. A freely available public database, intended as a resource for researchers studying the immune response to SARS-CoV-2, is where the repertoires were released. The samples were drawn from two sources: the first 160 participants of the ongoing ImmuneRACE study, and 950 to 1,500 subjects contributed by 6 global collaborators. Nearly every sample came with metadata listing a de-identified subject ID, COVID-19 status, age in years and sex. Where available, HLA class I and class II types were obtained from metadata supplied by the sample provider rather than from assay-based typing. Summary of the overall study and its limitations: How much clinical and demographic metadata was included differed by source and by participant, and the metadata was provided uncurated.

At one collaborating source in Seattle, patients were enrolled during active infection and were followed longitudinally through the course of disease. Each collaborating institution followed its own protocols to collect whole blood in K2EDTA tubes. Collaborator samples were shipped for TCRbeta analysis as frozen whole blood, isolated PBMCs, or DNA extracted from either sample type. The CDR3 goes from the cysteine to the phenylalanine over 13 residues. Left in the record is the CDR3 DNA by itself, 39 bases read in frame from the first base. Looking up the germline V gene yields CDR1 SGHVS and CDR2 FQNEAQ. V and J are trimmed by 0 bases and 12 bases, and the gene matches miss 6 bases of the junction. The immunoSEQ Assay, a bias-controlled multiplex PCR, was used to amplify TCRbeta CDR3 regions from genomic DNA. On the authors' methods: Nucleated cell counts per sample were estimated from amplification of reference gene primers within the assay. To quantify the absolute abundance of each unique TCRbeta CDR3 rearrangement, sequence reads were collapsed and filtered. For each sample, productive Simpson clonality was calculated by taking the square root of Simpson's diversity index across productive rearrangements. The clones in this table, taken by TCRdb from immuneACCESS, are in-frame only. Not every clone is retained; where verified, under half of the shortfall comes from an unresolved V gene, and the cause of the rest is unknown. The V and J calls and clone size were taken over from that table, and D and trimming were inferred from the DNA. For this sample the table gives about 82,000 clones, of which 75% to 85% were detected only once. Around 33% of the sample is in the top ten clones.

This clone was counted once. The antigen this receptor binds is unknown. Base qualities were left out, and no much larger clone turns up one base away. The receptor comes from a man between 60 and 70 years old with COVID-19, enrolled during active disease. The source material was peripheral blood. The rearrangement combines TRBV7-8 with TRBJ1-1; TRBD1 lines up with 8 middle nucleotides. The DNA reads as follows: TGTGCCAGCAGCTTAGCTCATACAGGGGGAACTTTCTTT. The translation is CASSLAHTGGTFF.